A selection of T cell receptor beta chains follows, all from one sample in a study of cytomegalovirus exposure and HLA in healthy donors. The protocol was immunoSEQ multiplex PCR, while the TCRdb copy is restricted to in-frame clones and leaves out a portion. The sample comprises around 200,000 clones, 75% to 85% of which are singletons, and 0.65% to 0.75% rests with the top ten. Sequencing was carried out using PBMCs. The receptor set was obtained from a boy aged 5-17 years in good health and CMV-seronegative. The CDR3 runs from the conserved cysteine through the conserved F or W. The order of the fields is V gene, clone size, D gene, J gene, CDR3 DNA, CDR3 protein. A D gene is named only where the DNA matches it firmly. The size field is filled for only some rows; it gives once, few, many or a size class.

TRBV6-5	few	-	TRBJ1-2	TGTGCCAGCAGTTACGACAGGCGGTACTATGGCTACACCTTC	CASSYDRRYYGYTF
TRBV18	-	TRBD1	TRBJ1-2	TGTGCCAGCTCCCAATCTGGGACAGATGCCTATGGCTACACCTTC	CASSQSGTDAYGYTF
TRBV14	-	-	TRBJ1-3	TGTGCCAGCAGCCAGACAGGAGGTGGAAACACCATATATTTT	CASSQTGGGNTIYF
TRBV25-1	-	-	TRBJ1-4	TGTGCCAGCAGTGAATCAGGGGAGGGTGAAAAACTGTTTTTT	CASSESGEGEKLFF
TRBV30	-	TRBD2	TRBJ2-7	TGTGCCGGGGCCGGGACTAGCGTAACCGAGCAGTACTTC	CAGAGTSVTEQYF
TRBV4-1	-	TRBD2	TRBJ2-1	TGCGCCAGCAGCCTTACCGGACTAGCGGGTTCAAATGAGCAGTTCTTC	CASSLTGLAGSNEQFF
TRBV12-5	-	TRBD1	TRBJ2-2	TGTGCTAGTGGTTTCTCCTCAGGGGGCGCGAACACCGGGGAGCTGTTTTTT	CASGFSSGGANTGELFF
TRBV7-2	-	-	TRBJ1-1	TGTGCCAGCAGCTTCTCGGCAGGGTCTTTGAACACTGAAGCTTTCTTT	CASSFSAGSLNTEAFF
TRBV4-2	few	TRBD2	TRBJ2-5	TGTGCCAGCAGCCAAGATCGGGGGGGCCAAGAGACCCAGTACTTC	CASSQDRGGQETQYF
TRBV5-8	-	-	TRBJ2-1	TGTGCCAGCAGCCCGAGGGGGTACAATGAGCAGTTCTTC	CASSPRGYNEQFF
TRBV5-4	-	TRBD2	TRBJ2-1	TGTGCCAGCAGCTTGGGCCCGAGAGCGGGAGGGGGTTACAATGAGCAGTTCTTC	CASSLGPRAGGGYNEQFF
TRBV10-3	-	TRBD2	TRBJ2-7	TGTGCCATCGGATATAGCGGGAGGTATCCCTACGAGCAGTACTTC	CAIGYSGRYPYEQYF
TRBV7-2	-	-	TRBJ2-7	TGTGCCAGCAGCTTAGCGATGACAGCGGAGCAGTACTTC	CASSLAMTAEQYF
TRBV7-3	-	TRBD2	TRBJ2-3	TGTGCCAGCAGCTCCCTAGCGGGGGGGGTAACAGATACGCAGTATTTT	CASSSLAGGVTDTQYF
TRBV20-1	-	-	TRBJ1-1	TGCAGTGCGGCATACGGAGCTGAAGCTTTCTTT	CSAAYGAEAFF
TRBV5-1	-	TRBD2	TRBJ2-1	TGCGCCAGCAGCTTGAGTAGCGGGAGAATTGAGCAGTTCTTC	CASSLSSGRIEQFF
TRBV5-1	-	-	TRBJ1-1	TGCGCCAGCACGGGTGTCGGAGGGCGCACTGAAGCTTTCTTT	CASTGVGGRTEAFF
TRBV5-6	-	TRBD1	TRBJ2-7	TGTGCCAGCAGCTTGGGACCGGGACAGGACGGCTACGAGCAGTACTTC	CASSLGPGQDGYEQYF
TRBV15	-	-	TRBJ2-7	TGTGCCACCAGCAGAGTGGCAGACTCCTACGAGCAGTACTTC	CATSRVADSYEQYF
TRBV9	few	-	TRBJ1-2	TGTGCCAGCACGTCGAGCGGGGAGAGCTATGGCTACACCTTC	CASTSSGESYGYTF
TRBV7-2	-	-	TRBJ2-7	TGTGCCAGCAGCCCCGCAGGGGAGTTCTACGAGCAGTACTTC	CASSPAGEFYEQYF
TRBV9	-	TRBD2	TRBJ2-2	TGTGCCAGCAGCGTAGACGTTAGCGGGGGTTGGTTTGGGGAGCTGTTTTTT	CASSVDVSGGWFGELFF